The 29 T cell receptor beta chains listed next were all sequenced from one sample in a study of human T cells and chemical hapten exposure (dated by TCRdb to the early 2020s). The library was built by means of RACE. Instrument on record: NextSeq 500. The public reads were quality trimmed at Q25 with fastp and then assembled into clones with MiXCR by TCRdb, keeping productive beta chains. Records with the same CDR3 protein are collapsed into one entry carrying the most frequent genes and DNA. The sample table records about 160,000 distinct CDR3 sequences; around 30% of these occur just once. Of the sample, 2.1% is held by the ten largest clones. This specimen's time point label, interpreted: patch test 3, about 24 weeks after DPC sensitization. The treatment or condition label here, explained by the study, means: therapeutic diphenylcyclopropenone sensitization with weekly scalp DPC. Sequences were derived from whole blood, sampled in connection with sensitization to the hapten diphenylcyclopropenone (DPC). The receptors shown here come from a woman aged 18-29 years with alopecia areata. Some clones in this sample may be carry-over from other donors' samples.

The J gene is TRBJ2-7, the V gene TRBV11-2; D not resolved. The V and J ends lost 0 bases and 5 bases respectively, with 14 bases between them. The length of the CDR3 is 15 residues. The germline gives CDR1 SGHAT, CDR2 FQNNGV. In nucleotides, the CDR3 is TGTGCCAGCAGCTTAGATTGGGGTATCGGAAACGAGCAGTACTTC. Encoded protein: CASSLDWGIGNEQYF.

This chain links TRBV10-3 with TRBJ2-1; D is unresolved. Per germline, CDR1 ENHRY and CDR2 SYGVKD. The length of the CDR3 is 14 residues. Deletions cut 4 bases from V and 0 bases from J, with 7 bases between. This CDR3 is CAISVAGSYNEQFF. As DNA, the CDR3 is TGTGCCATCAGTGTGGCCGGCTCCTACAATGAGCAGTTCTTC.

This clonotype was seen at least ten times. The chain employs TRBV7-2 and TRBJ1-1, with D maybe TRBD1 (6 bases). In germline, CDR1 is SGHTA, CDR2 FQGNSA. V was shortened by 3 bases and J by 4 bases, with 9 bases between the two germline ends. The CDR3 has 13 residues. The CDR3 coding sequence is TGTGCCAGCAGCTTCGGGACAAGCACTGAAGCTTTCTTT. Translated: CASSFGTSTEAFF. Full variable domain (rest looked up from reference TRBV7-2 and TRBJ1-1): GAGVSQSPSNKVTEKGKDVELRCDPISGHTALYWYRQSLGQGLEFLIYFQGNSAPDKSGLPSDRFSAERTGGSVSTLTIQRTQQEDSAVYLCASSFGTSTEAFFGQGTRLTVV.

This clonotype has only a few counts. The V gene is TRBV9, the J gene TRBJ2-2; possible D gene TRBD1, 6 bases. Trimming stripped 1 base from V and 3 bases from J, with 10 bases between. The CDR3 length is 15 residues. Germline V lookup: CDR1 SGDLS, CDR2 YYNGEE. The DNA for the CDR3 is TGTGCCAGCAGCGTAACAGGGACCGACACCGGGGAGCTGTTTTTT. Protein product: CASSVTGTDTGELFF.

This clonotype has at least ten counts. This rearrangement joins TRBV6-2 or TRBV6-3 to TRBJ2-2; 7 nucleotides match TRBD1. The CDR3 runs to 16 residues. Trimming cost V 6 bases and J 4 bases; bases outside gene matches: 11. Germline V CDR1 and CDR2: MNHEY, SVGEGT. The CDR3 nucleotides are TGTGCCAGCAGCACGACGACAGGGATTCCCACCGGGGAGCTGTTTTTT. This codes for CASSTTTGIPTGELFF.

The CDR3 DNA sequence: TGTGCCAGCTCCCGGGACAGGGCCAATGAGCAGTTCTTC. This encodes CASSRDRANEQFF. The V gene is TRBV9, the J gene TRBJ2-1, with TRBD1 identical over 9 bases. V lost 7 bases to trimming and J lost 6 bases; unmatched junction nucleotides: 5. Germline V lookup: CDR1 SGDLS, CDR2 YYNGEE. The length of the CDR3 is 13 residues. The whole variable domain, filled in from reference TRBV9 and TRBJ2-1, reads DSGVTQTPKHLITATGQRVTLRCSPRSGDLSVYWYQQSLDQGLQFLIQYYNGEERAKGNILERFSAQQFPDLHSELNLSSLELGDSALYFCASSRDRANEQFFGPGTRLTVL.

This clonotype has ten or more counts. The V call is TRBV6-2 or TRBV6-3, the J call TRBJ2-1, with 12 bases fitting TRBD2. CDR3 length: 15 amino acids. Per germline, CDR1 MNHEY and CDR2 SVGEGT. Trimming at V came to 8 bases and at J to 4 bases, leaving 6 bases not matched to a gene. The CDR3 is CASVYTSGGYNEQFF. Here the CDR3 DNA reads TGTGCCAGCGTCTATACTAGCGGGGGGTACAATGAGCAGTTCTTC.

This clonotype was recorded a few times. The genes are TRBV11-2 and TRBJ2-7; D remains ambiguous. Germline V gene sequence: CDR1 SGHAT, CDR2 FQNNGV. V lost 4 bases to trimming and J lost 5 bases, with 9 bases between them. This CDR3 contains 12 residues. The CDR3 region is CASSSVWNEQYF. In DNA form, the CDR3 reads TGTGCCAGCAGCTCGGTTTGGAACGAGCAGTACTTC.

This clonotype has more than one count but fewer than ten. The gene calls are TRBV25-1 and TRBJ2-7; D tentatively reads TRBD1 or TRBD2 (5 bases each). The germline V and J ends were trimmed by 4 bases and 2 bases, with 12 bases remaining between them. This CDR3 is 14 amino acids long. Germline CDR1 is MGHDK and CDR2 is SYGVNS. Here the CDR3 DNA reads TGTGCCAGCAGTGTACCGGGGCCCCCCTACGAGCAGTACTTC. Its protein is CASSVPGPPYEQYF.

A few counts support this clonotype. The chain links TRBV20-1 to TRBJ1-5, with D hard to call. With 3 bases removed from V and 5 bases from J, the gap between germline ends came to 14 bases. CDR3 size: 14 residues. CDR1 is DFQATT and CDR2 is SNEGSKA in the germline V gene (reference sequence). CDR3 region: CSARDGVWDQPQHF. CDR3 nucleotide sequence: TGCAGTGCTAGGGACGGGGTGTGGGATCAGCCCCAGCATTTT.

The chain carries TRBV27 and TRBJ1-5, with D perhaps matching TRBD1 (5 bases). Looked up from germline, CDR1 is MNHEY and CDR2 is SMNVEV (reference sequence). This CDR3 contains 14 residues. The V end was cut by 8 bases, the J end by 6 bases, with 17 bases between. CDR3: CASALSRGTQPQHF. The CDR3 bases are TGTGCCAGCGCCCTGAGTCGAGGGACTCAGCCCCAGCATTTT.

This clonotype showed up just a few times. V and J are TRBV29-1 and TRBJ1-2; D is possibly TRBD1 (5 bases). The CDR3 totals 12 residues. The germline V and J ends were trimmed by 4 bases and 4 bases, with 10 bases remaining between them. Germline V gives CDR1 SQVTM, CDR2 ANQGSEA. CDR3 loop: CSVVAGIYGYTF. The CDR3 nucleotides are TGCAGCGTTGTTGCAGGGATCTATGGCTACACCTTC.

This chain links TRBV20-1 with TRBJ1-1; D might be TRBD1 (6 bases). V dropped 2 bases and J dropped 1 base, with 14 bases sitting between them. Germline CDR1 DFQATT, CDR2 SNEGSKA (reference sequence). The CDR3 loop spans 15 amino acids. The CDR3 bases are TGCAGTGCTAGACTGCGGGGGGGGCCGAACACTGAAGCTTTCTTT. It encodes CSARLRGGPNTEAFF.

The rearrangement uses TRBV12-3 or TRBV12-4 and TRBJ2-5; 7 nucleotides match TRBD1. The CDR3 runs to 18 residues. The trim removed 2 bases at V and 1 base at J, leaving 13 bases unmatched. CDR3 residues: CASSLFIRGLILQETQYF. The CDR3 nucleotides are TGTGCCAGCAGTTTATTTATAAGGGGGCTCATCCTCCAAGAGACCCAGTACTTC.

The sample holds a few counts of this clonotype. CDR3 in amino acids: CASSYREADTQYF. CDR3 bases: TGTGCCAGCAGTTACAGGGAGGCAGATACGCAGTATTTT. The chain recombines TRBV6-2 or TRBV6-3 with TRBJ2-3; possible D gene TRBD2, 6 bases. This CDR3 comprises 13 residues. The ends were cut back, 2 bases at V and 4 bases at J, with 7 bases in the middle. Germline lookup yields CDR1 MNHEY and CDR2 SVGEGT.

The gene calls are TRBV2 and TRBJ1-4; 7 bases agree with TRBD1. Trimming at V came to 4 bases and at J to 8 bases, leaving 7 bases not matched to a gene. The CDR3 loop spans 14 amino acids. Germline V gene lookup returns CDR1 SNHLY and CDR2 FYNNEI. CDR3 DNA sequence: TGTGCCAGCAGTGGTTGGGAACAGGGGGAAAAACTGTTTTTT. Residues: CASSGWEQGEKLFF.

The chain recombines TRBV27 with TRBJ2-1; a weak D match, TRBD1 (6 bases). Trimming removed 10 bases from V and 7 bases from J, with 11 bases in between. Germline V lookup: CDR1 MNHEY, CDR2 SMNVEV (reference sequence). There are 11 residues in the CDR3. Here the CDR3 reads CATIRGNEQFF. The CDR3 DNA reads as TGTGCCACCATCAGGGGAAATGAGCAGTTCTTC.

The V gene is TRBV7-9, the J gene TRBJ2-7; no definite D call. Germline V gene sequence: CDR1 SEHNR, CDR2 FQNEAQ (reference sequence). V dropped 5 bases and J dropped 2 bases, with 16 bases sitting between them. The CDR3 covers 15 residues. The CDR3 is CASSPTGLPTYEQYF. The CDR3 DNA sequence: TGTGCCAGCAGCCCAACCGGGTTACCAACCTACGAGCAGTACTTC.

This clonotype was counted between two and nine times. V is TRBV5-4 and J is TRBJ2-6; 7 positions match TRBD1. This CDR3 spans 17 amino acids. V gave up 0 bases and J gave up 1 base; unmatched junction bases: 4. Germline CDR1 and CDR2: SGHNT and YYREEE (reference sequence). DNA of the CDR3: TGTGCCAGCAGCTTGGAGGGGGCAGGATCTGGGGCCAACGTCCTGACTTTC. This encodes CASSLEGAGSGANVLTF. The entire variable domain, with the rest obtained from reference TRBV5-4 and TRBJ2-6, is as follows: ETGVTQSPTHLIKTRGQQVTLRCSSQSGHNTVSWYQQALGQGPQFIFQYYREEENGRGNFPPRFSGLQFPNYSSELNVNALELDDSALYLCASSLEGAGSGANVLTFGAGSRLTVL.

There are a few counts of this clonotype. V and J are TRBV27 and TRBJ1-4; no definite D call. Germline V gives CDR1 MNHEY, CDR2 SMNVEV (reference sequence). The CDR3 is 11 residues long. V lost 6 bases, J lost 5 bases, and 4 bases lay in between. This CDR3 is CASRGNEKLFF. In DNA, the CDR3 is TGTGCCAGCAGGGGCAATGAAAAACTGTTTTTT.

There are a few counts of this clonotype. The chain is built from TRBV7-2 and TRBJ2-4; D gene unclear. Germline CDR1 and CDR2: SGHTA and FQGNSA. The CDR3 covers 17 residues. V was cut by 0 bases and J by 0 bases, with 12 bases left in between. The chain's CDR3 is CASSLAGVGVAKNIQYF. CDR3 nucleotide sequence: TGTGCCAGCAGCTTAGCCGGAGTCGGCGTAGCCAAAAACATTCAGTACTTC.

DNA of the CDR3: TGCAGTGCTAGCGGGGGGACCTCCTACGAGCAGTACTTC. This codes for CSASGGTSYEQYF. The chain uses TRBV20-1 and TRBJ2-7, with 7 positions matching TRBD2. V trimming: 3 bases; J trimming: 0 bases; junction bases outside the gene matches: 2. The CDR3 is 13 amino acids. Germline CDR1 and CDR2: DFQATT and SNEGSKA (reference sequence).

The DNA for the CDR3 is TGTGCCAGCAGCCAAGAGAACGGGGATACGCAGTATTTT. This encodes CASSQENGDTQYF. This rearrangement joins TRBV4-2 to TRBJ2-3; no clear D. Deletions cut 0 bases from V and 6 bases from J, with 7 bases between. The CDR3 consists of 13 residues. Germline V gives CDR1 LGHNA, CDR2 YNFKEQ.

This clonotype was observed a few times. V usage is TRBV7-2 and J usage is TRBJ2-6; D gene uncertain. The CDR3 consists of 15 residues. V was clipped by 2 bases and J by 0 bases, with 5 bases between them. The germline gives CDR1 SGHTA, CDR2 FQGNSA. The CDR3 nucleotides are TGTGCCAGCAGCTTACGGGTCTCTGGGGCCAACGTCCTGACTTTC. This gives the protein CASSLRVSGANVLTF.

This clonotype appeared once. V and J are TRBV7-9 and TRBJ2-3, with D possibly being TRBD1 or TRBD2 (5 bases each). In germline, CDR1 is SEHNR, CDR2 FQNEAQ (reference sequence). V was clipped by 3 bases and J by 1 base, with 29 bases between them. The CDR3 totals 21 residues. In DNA, the CDR3 is TGTGCCAGCAGCTTTCTTTTGCGATTCCCGGGACCTTCCTCCGGCACAGATACGCAGTATTTT. It specifies CASSFLLRFPGPSSGTDTQYF.

This clonotype was found a few times. The chain uses TRBV27 and TRBJ1-1; TRBD1 agrees at 7 bases. Looked up from germline, CDR1 is MNHEY and CDR2 is SMNVEV (reference sequence). The CDR3 is 14 amino acids. V shed 5 bases and J 4 bases; nucleotides not matched to a gene: 7. CDR3 in amino acids: CASSLQGGVTEAFF. DNA for the CDR3: TGTGCCAGCAGTCTCCAGGGGGGCGTCACTGAAGCTTTCTTT.

A few counts support this clonotype. A read error may account for a junction end that differs from germline. CDR3 amino acids: CSVKDREQFF. CDR3 sequence (DNA): TGCAGCGTTAAAGACCGGGAGCAGTTCTTC. This sequence joins TRBV29-1 and TRBJ2-1; no clear D. CDR3 size: 10 residues. Germline values: CDR1 SQVTM, CDR2 ANQGSEA.

The chain's CDR3 is CAWSPGTSGQETQYF. CDR3 DNA sequence: TGTGCCTGGAGCCCCGGGACTAGCGGCCAAGAGACCCAGTACTTC. V and J are TRBV30 and TRBJ2-5, with 11 bases aligning to TRBD2. Germline assignment: CDR1 GTSNPN and CDR2 SVGIG (reference sequence). The junction had 4 bases not matched to a gene; V was cut back by 3 bases and J by 1 base. The CDR3 consists of 15 residues. Drawing the rest from reference TRBV30 and TRBJ2-5, the complete variable domain is SQTIHQWPATLVQPVGSPLSLECTVEGTSNPNLYWYRQAAGRGLQLLFYSVGIGQISSEVPQNLSASRPQDRQFILSSKKLLLSDSGFYLCAWSPGTSGQETQYFGPGTRLLVL.

This clonotype was seen only once. The chain has TRBV20-1 and TRBJ2-1, with TRBD2 matching over 8 bases. The CDR3 runs to 13 residues. Germline loops: CDR1 DFQATT, CDR2 SNEGSKA (reference sequence). The trim removed 8 bases at V and 6 bases at J, leaving 9 bases unmatched. The CDR3 coding sequence is TGCAGTCATATACGGGGGGGCCGCAATGAGCAGTTCTTC. Translating it yields CSHIRGGRNEQFF.